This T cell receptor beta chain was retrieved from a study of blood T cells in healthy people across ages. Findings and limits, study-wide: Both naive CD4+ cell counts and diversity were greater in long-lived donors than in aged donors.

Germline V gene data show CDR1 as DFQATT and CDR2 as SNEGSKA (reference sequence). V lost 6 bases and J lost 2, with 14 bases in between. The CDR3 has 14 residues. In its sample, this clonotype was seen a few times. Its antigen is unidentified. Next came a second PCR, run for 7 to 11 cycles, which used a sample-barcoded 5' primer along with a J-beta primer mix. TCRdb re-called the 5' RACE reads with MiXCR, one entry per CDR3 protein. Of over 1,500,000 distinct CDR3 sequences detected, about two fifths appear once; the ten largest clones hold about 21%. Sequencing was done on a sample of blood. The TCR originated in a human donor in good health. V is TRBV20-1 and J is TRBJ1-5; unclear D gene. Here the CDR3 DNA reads TGCAGTGCCATTATTCTGGATGGCAATCAGCCCCAGCATTTT. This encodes CSAIILDGNQPQHF.